Below, 30 T cell receptor beta chains from the same sample are listed, as sequenced in a study of cytomegalovirus exposure and HLA in healthy donors. Researchers ran the PCR with 60 Vbeta and 13 Jbeta primers. Sequenced by immunoSEQ multiplex PCR; TCRdb stores in-frame clones only, minus some. The profile shows about 140,000 clones, 66% of them singletons. The sample taken for sequencing was PBMCs. These receptors all stem from a woman in her sixties or seventies in good health and CMV-seronegative.

The chain has TRBV29-1 and TRBJ1-2; the match to TRBD1 covers 8 bases. The CDR3 is 14 amino acids. Germline loops: CDR1 SQVTM, CDR2 ANQGSEA. V lost 2 bases and J lost 4; bases outside the gene matches: 6. CDR3 coding DNA: TGCAGCGTTGAAATTAGGGACAGGATCTATGGCTACACCTTC. Protein: CSVEIRDRIYGYTF.

Here the CDR3 reads CASSPTPSSYNEQFF. The CDR3 nucleotides are TGCGCCAGCAGTCCGACTCCAAGCTCCTACAATGAGCAGTTCTTC. The rearrangement links TRBV5-1 to TRBJ2-1; D is unclear. This CDR3 region has 15 residues. Germline values: CDR1 SGHRS, CDR2 YFSETQ. V was pared by 5 bases and J by 0 bases, with 12 bases between.

The CDR3 protein is CASSLDLTGGSEAFF. CDR3 nucleotide sequence: TGTGCCAGCAGCTTAGATCTGACGGGAGGGAGTGAAGCTTTCTTT. The chain is built from TRBV11-2 and TRBJ1-1; D unclear. The V and J ends lost 0 bases and 7 bases respectively, with 15 bases between them. Germline values: CDR1 SGHAT, CDR2 FQNNGV. The CDR3 is 15 amino acids.

This clone was recorded once. The rearrangement links TRBV7-9 to TRBJ1-5, with 8 bases lining up with TRBD1. J was trimmed by 6 bases and V by 5 bases; bases with no gene match: 15. Germline values: CDR1 SEHNR, CDR2 FQNEAQ (reference sequence). The CDR3 runs to 17 residues. The CDR3: CASSHGQGVVRGQPQHF. In DNA, the CDR3 is TGTGCCAGCAGCCATGGACAGGGAGTAGTGAGAGGTCAGCCCCAGCATTTT.

This clone occurred a few times. The V gene is TRBV2, the J gene TRBJ2-1; a weak D match, TRBD2 (6 bases). From germline, CDR1 is SNHLY and CDR2 FYNNEI. CDR3 length: 14 amino acids. V was clipped by 6 bases and J by 4 bases, with 13 bases between them. The chain's CDR3 is CASRVGGAYNEQFF. The CDR3 DNA sequence: TGTGCCAGCAGGGTAGGCGGGGCGTACAATGAGCAGTTCTTC. Based on the CDR3 plus reference TRBV2 and TRBJ2-1, the full variable domain is EPEVTQTPSHQVTQMGQEVILRCVPISNHLYFYWYRQILGQKVEFLVSFYNNEISEKSEIFDDQFSVERPDGSNFTLKIRSTKLEDSAMYFCASRVGGAYNEQFFGPGTRLTVL.

This clone was seen a single time. The CDR3 is CASSIDQLGVRGYTF. The DNA of the CDR3 is TGTGCCAGTAGTATAGATCAGCTCGGCGTGCGGGGCTACACCTTC. V and J are TRBV19 and TRBJ1-2; D remains ambiguous. V lost 0 bases and J lost 8, with 16 bases in between. The CDR3 is 15 residues long. The germline V gene has CDR1 LNHDA and CDR2 SQIVND (reference sequence).

The J gene is TRBJ2-5, the V gene TRBV6-5; D might be TRBD2 (5 bases). Near its end, the DNA agrees better with TRBJ2-7, so the J call may be wrong. This CDR3 is built from 13 residues. The germline V gene encodes CDR1 MNHEY and CDR2 SVGAGI. CDR3 bases: TGTGCCAGCAGTCTCCGGGACTCCTACGAGCAGTACTTC. Its translation is CASSLRDSYEQYF.

This clone was picked up a small number of times. This chain links TRBV5-4 with TRBJ2-5, with 11 bases lining up with TRBD2. The better agreement between TRBJ2-7 and the DNA end casts doubt on the J call. The CDR3 extends over 16 amino acids. Germline values: CDR1 SGHNT, CDR2 YYREEE (reference sequence). CDR3 amino acids: CASSSLGLAGGNEQYF. The CDR3 DNA reads TGTGCCAGCAGCTCCCTCGGGCTAGCGGGAGGTAACGAGCAGTACTTC.

V usage is TRBV6-5 and J usage is TRBJ2-7, with 10 positions matching TRBD1. Germline loops: CDR1 MNHEY, CDR2 SVGAGI. There are 14 residues in the CDR3. Trimming removed 4 bases from V and 3 bases from J; junction bases left unmatched: 3. The CDR3 here is CASSLTGGGYEQYF. For the CDR3, the DNA is TGTGCCAGCAGTTTGACAGGGGGCGGCTACGAGCAGTACTTC.

This chain connects TRBV27 to TRBJ1-4; TRBD1 might be the D (5 bases). Germline CDR1 MNHEY, CDR2 SMNVEV (reference sequence). Trimming took off 5 bases at V and 8 bases at J, with 15 bases between the two ends. There are 14 residues in the CDR3. The CDR3, as DNA: TGTGCCAGCAGTGATCTAGGGGTACGGGAAAAACTGTTTTTT. Translated, it gives CASSDLGVREKLFF. Full variable domain (outside the CDR3, taken from reference TRBV27 and TRBJ1-4): EAQVTQNPRYLITVTGKKLTVTCSQNMNHEYMSWYRQDPGLGLRQIYYSMNVEVTDKGDVPEGYKVSRKEKRNFPLILESPSPNQTSLYFCASSDLGVREKLFFGSGTQLSVL.

The rearrangement joins TRBV7-9 to TRBJ2-5, with D maybe TRBD2 (6 bases). The CDR3 has 13 amino acids. Between the trimmed V and J ends, which lost 5 bases and 0 bases, there was a span of 7 bases. Germline V lookup: CDR1 SEHNR, CDR2 FQNEAQ (reference sequence). For the CDR3, the DNA is TGTGCCAGCAGCCGACTAGACCAAGAGACCCAGTACTTC. Its protein product is CASSRLDQETQYF.

The gene calls are TRBV2 and TRBJ2-3; unclear D gene. The CDR3 spans 15 residues. Germline CDR1 SNHLY, CDR2 FYNNEI. The V gene lost 5 bases and the J gene lost 0 bases, with 12 bases spanning the gap. CDR3 nucleotides: TGTGCCAGCAGTACCAGTCCTTCTAGCACAGATACGCAGTATTTT. Translated, it gives CASSTSPSSTDTQYF. Based on the CDR3 plus reference TRBV2 and TRBJ2-3, the full variable domain is EPEVTQTPSHQVTQMGQEVILRCVPISNHLYFYWYRQILGQKVEFLVSFYNNEISEKSEIFDDQFSVERPDGSNFTLKIRSTKLEDSAMYFCASSTSPSSTDTQYFGPGTRLTVL.

The chain combines TRBV18 with TRBJ1-2; a weak D match, TRBD1 (5 bases). Trimming cost V 4 bases and J 4 bases, with 10 bases left between them. This CDR3 spans 13 amino acids. The V gene's germline CDR1 is KGHSH and CDR2 LQKENI. The CDR3 DNA follows: TGTGCCAGCTCACTCCCAGGGATCTATGGCTACACCTTC. Protein: CASSLPGIYGYTF.

This clone was found a few times. CDR3 sequence (DNA): TGTGCCAGCAGCAAAGGGGAGGGCTTGAACACTGAAGCTTTCTTT. This gives the protein CASSKGEGLNTEAFF. The rearrangement links TRBV21-1 to TRBJ1-1. TRBV21-1 is a documented pseudogene. CDR3 length: 15 amino acids.

This chain links TRBV2 with TRBJ1-2, with TRBD1 identical over 7 bases. The germline gives CDR1 SNHLY, CDR2 FYNNEI. J was trimmed by 7 bases and V by 8 bases; bases with no gene match: 13. CDR3 length equals 14 residues. The DNA of the CDR3 is TGTGCCAGCTCGATCCTGACAGGGATGGGTGGCTACACCTTC. It yields the protein CASSILTGMGGYTF.

The V and J genes are TRBV5-1 and TRBJ2-2; TRBD1 matches at 9 bases. The CDR3 extends over 15 amino acids. Germline trimming cut 7 bases from V and 4 bases from J; bases unmatched to any gene: 8. Germline lookup yields CDR1 SGHRS and CDR2 YFSETQ. CDR3 sequence reads: CASGTRGQGTGELFF. The CDR3 bases are TGCGCCAGCGGGACTCGGGGACAGGGCACCGGGGAGCTGTTTTTT.

The V and J genes are TRBV18 and TRBJ1-1, with 7 nucleotides matching TRBD1. The germline V gene encodes CDR1 KGHSH and CDR2 LQKENI. The CDR3 loop spans 14 amino acids. The V segment lost 3 bases and the J segment 1 base; nucleotides outside the gene matches: 2. The CDR3 nucleotides read TGTGCCAGCTCACCGGCAGGGGGGAACACTGAAGCTTTCTTT. Translation gives CASSPAGGNTEAFF.

The table lists this clone with a few counts. The gene calls are TRBV6-5 and TRBJ1-2; maybe TRBD1 (6 bases). This CDR3 is built from 12 residues. Trimming took 6 bases from V and 2 from J, leaving 7 bases between them. CDR1 MNHEY and CDR2 SVGAGI come from the germline V gene. The CDR3, as DNA: TGTGCCAGCAGAGGACAGAACTATGGCTACACCTTC. This codes for CASRGQNYGYTF.

This chain joins TRBV13 and TRBJ2-7, with D perhaps matching TRBD2 (5 bases). Germline V gene lookup returns CDR1 PRHDT and CDR2 FYEKMQ (reference sequence). V was shortened by 5 bases and J by 7 bases, with 15 bases between the two germline ends. The CDR3 is made up of 13 amino acids. This CDR3 reads CASSQRRRMEQYF. In DNA, the CDR3 is TGTGCCAGCAGCCAACGTCGGAGGATGGAGCAGTACTTC.

This clone appeared a few times. The rearrangement joins TRBV7-2 to TRBJ2-7, with 8 bases identical to TRBD1. Per the germline V gene, CDR1 is SGHTA and CDR2 is FQGNSA. The CDR3 has 16 residues. J was trimmed by 2 bases and V by 1 base; bases with no gene match: 7. CDR3 nucleotide sequence: TGTGCCAGCAGCTTAGACTCAGGGGGCACAACCTACGAGCAGTACTTC. It translates to CASSLDSGGTTYEQYF.

The chain has TRBV5-5 and TRBJ1-3; weak D call: TRBD1 (6 bases). This CDR3 region has 17 residues. CDR1 and CDR2 (germline): SGHKS, YYEKEE (reference sequence). V dropped 4 bases and J dropped 4 bases, with 21 bases sitting between them. This CDR3 is CASSPSPGVGSGNTIYF. The DNA for the CDR3 is TGTGCCAGCAGCCCCAGCCCAGGGGTAGGATCCGGAAACACCATATATTTT. The full variable domain, rest sourced from reference TRBV5-5 and TRBJ1-3, is DAGVTQSPTHLIKTRGQQVTLRCSPISGHKSVSWYQQVLGQGPQFIFQYYEKEERGRGNFPDRFSARQFPNYSSELNVNALLLGDSALYLCASSPSPGVGSGNTIYFGEGSWLTVV.

The chain uses TRBV11-2 and TRBJ2-1, with 16 bases matching TRBD2. Looked up from germline, CDR1 is SGHAT and CDR2 is FQNNGV. The junction had 9 bases not matched to a gene; V was cut back by 7 bases and J by 6 bases. The CDR3 loop spans 17 amino acids. The CDR3 DNA reads as TGTGCCAGCACCTCGGGACTAGCGGGGGGGCCAGGCAATGAGCAGTTCTTC. Translation: CASTSGLAGGPGNEQFF.

The chain has TRBV5-6 and TRBJ2-5; maybe TRBD1 (5 bases). The DNA end lines up better with TRBJ2-7; the J call may be wrong. Germline CDR1 SGHDT, CDR2 YYEEEE. CDR3 size: 14 residues. The CDR3 DNA reads as TGTGCCAGCAGCCGAACCCAGGGTACCTACGAGCAGTACTTC. This gives the protein CASSRTQGTYEQYF.

This chain joins TRBV19 and TRBJ1-2, with D possibly matching TRBD1 (5 bases). Germline V gives CDR1 LNHDA, CDR2 SQIVND (reference sequence). This CDR3 comprises 13 residues. V lost 4 bases to trimming and J lost 6 bases, with 12 bases between them. CDR3 coding DNA: TGTGCCAGTAGTACGTCAGGGAGGAATGGCTACACCTTC. Translation: CASSTSGRNGYTF.

The rearrangement joins TRBV19 to TRBJ1-2, with a tentative D call TRBD1 (6 bases). The CDR3 runs to 13 residues. Per germline, CDR1 LNHDA and CDR2 SQIVND (reference sequence). The V end lost 5 bases, the J end lost 8 bases, and 15 bases lay between the germline ends. CDR3 DNA sequence: TGTGCCAGTAGTCCGCCAGGGGCGGGCGGCTACACCTTC. As protein: CASSPPGAGGYTF. Full variable domain (missing parts from reference TRBV19 and TRBJ1-2): DGGITQSPKYLFRKEGQNVTLSCEQNLNHDAMYWYRQDPGQGLRLIYYSQIVNDFQKGDIAEGYSVSREKKESFPLTVTSAQKNPTAFYLCASSPPGAGGYTFGSGTRLTVV.

The count of this clone is one. This CDR3 is also generated by other DNA sequences in the sample. This chain uses TRBV7-2 with TRBJ1-2; TRBD1 agrees at 10 bases. The CDR3 sequence is 14 residues long. After removal of 3 bases from V and 4 bases from J, the junction contained 2 bases not matched to a gene. CDR1 is SGHTA and CDR2 is FQGNSA in the germline V gene. The CDR3 nucleotides are TGTGCCAGCAGCTTGGGACAGGGGAGCTATGGCTACACCTTC. It codes for CASSLGQGSYGYTF.

Written as DNA, the CDR3 is TGTGCCAGCAGCTTGGCGGCCAGGGGGAATGACGAGCAGTACTTC. Protein sequence: CASSLAARGNDEQYF. The V and J genes are TRBV5-4 and TRBJ2-7; 7 nucleotides line up with TRBD1. Germline CDR1 SGHNT, CDR2 YYREEE (reference sequence). The CDR3 is 15 amino acids. V lost 0 bases to trimming and J lost 5 bases; unmatched junction nucleotides: 8. The full variable domain, completed using reference TRBV5-4 and TRBJ2-7, is ETGVTQSPTHLIKTRGQQVTLRCSSQSGHNTVSWYQQALGQGPQFIFQYYREEENGRGNFPPRFSGLQFPNYSSELNVNALELDDSALYLCASSLAARGNDEQYFGPGTRLTVT.

A few counts support this clone. This rearrangement joins TRBV5-1 to TRBJ1-3, with D possibly TRBD1 on 5 matching bases. Germline loops: CDR1 SGHRS, CDR2 YFSETQ. V lost 0 bases, J lost 1 base, and 8 bases lay in between. The CDR3 is 15 residues long. The CDR3 protein is CASSLAQGSGNTIYF. As DNA, the CDR3 is TGCGCCAGCAGCTTGGCCCAGGGATCTGGAAACACCATATATTTT. Variable domain in full (rest from reference TRBV5-1 and TRBJ1-3): KAGVTQTPRYLIKTRGQQVTLSCSPISGHRSVSWYQQTPGQGLQFLFEYFSETQRNKGNFPGRFSGRQFSNSRSEMNVSTLELGDSALYLCASSLAQGSGNTIYFGEGSWLTVV.

The gene calls are TRBV6-1 and TRBJ2-1; D may be TRBD2 (6 bases). The V end lost 4 bases, the J end lost 4 bases, and 11 bases lay between the germline ends. The V gene's germline CDR1 is MNHNS and CDR2 SASEGT. This CDR3 has 14 residues. CDR3 residues: CASSGGGLYNEQFF. The CDR3 nucleotides read TGTGCCAGCAGTGGTGGAGGGCTTTACAATGAGCAGTTCTTC.

The V call is TRBV9, the J call TRBJ2-3; maybe TRBD2 (6 bases). Trimming took 2 bases from V and 5 from J, leaving 15 bases between them. CDR1 is SGDLS, CDR2 YYNGEE, per germline. CDR3 length equals 15 residues. CDR3 protein: CASSVEGTYRDTQYF. The CDR3 bases are TGTGCCAGCAGCGTGGAGGGGACCTACAGAGATACGCAGTATTTT.